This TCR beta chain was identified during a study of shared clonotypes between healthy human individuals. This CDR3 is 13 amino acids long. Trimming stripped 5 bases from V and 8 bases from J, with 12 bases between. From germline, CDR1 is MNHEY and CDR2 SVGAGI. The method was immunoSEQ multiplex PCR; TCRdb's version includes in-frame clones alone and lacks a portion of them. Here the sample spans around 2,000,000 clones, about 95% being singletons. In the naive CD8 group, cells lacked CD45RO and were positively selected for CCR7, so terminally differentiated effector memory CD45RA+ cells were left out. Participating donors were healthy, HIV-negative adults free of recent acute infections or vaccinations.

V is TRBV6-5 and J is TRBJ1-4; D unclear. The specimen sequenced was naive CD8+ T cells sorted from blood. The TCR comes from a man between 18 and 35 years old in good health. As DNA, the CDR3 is TGTGCCAGCAGTCCCCTCGTAGGCGAAAAACTGTTTTTT. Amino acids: CASSPLVGEKLFF.